The next 18 T cell receptor beta chains were all read from a single sample in a study of CD8 T cells in Susac syndrome. RNA was extracted with the RNeasy kit, and a quantity of roughly 0.5 to 1 ug was reverse transcribed using random hexamers. TCRdb ran MiXCR on the immunoSEQ multiplex PCR reads and lists one entry per CDR3 protein. Of roughly 200,000 distinct CDR3 sequences detected, approximately 93% appear once; the ten largest clones hold 0.1%. The specimen was CD4+ T cells from PBMCs. All receptors come from a human donor in good health.

J is TRBJ1-6 and V is TRBV12-3 or TRBV12-4, with D perhaps matching TRBD1 (5 bases). The CDR3 spans 18 residues. The V end was cut by 3 bases, the J end by 8 bases, with 23 bases between. The CDR3, as DNA: TGTGCCAGCAGTTTTTTGATAAACAGGAGGGCGGGGTATTCACCCCTCCACTTT. It specifies CASSFLINRRAGYSPLHF.

This chain links TRBV3-1 with TRBJ2-3; possible D gene TRBD2, 5 bases. Trimming shortened V by 1 base and J by 4 bases, and 9 bases separated the two germline ends. The CDR3 is 14 residues long. The germline V gene has CDR1 LGHDT and CDR2 YNNKEL (reference sequence). Here the CDR3 reads CASSQVFGADTQYF. The CDR3 DNA reads TGTGCCAGCAGCCAAGTTTTCGGGGCAGATACGCAGTATTTT.

V gene TRBV10-3 combines with J gene TRBJ2-5, with TRBD1 matching over 7 bases. The CDR3 is 15 residues long. Trimming at V came to 0 bases and at J to 5 bases, leaving 6 bases not matched to a gene. Germline V lookup: CDR1 ENHRY, CDR2 SYGVKD. CDR3 DNA: TGTGCCATCAGTGAGTCGGGCACAGGGGCCGAGACCCAGTACTTC. This translates into CAISESGTGAETQYF.

This rearrangement joins TRBV7-3 to TRBJ2-6; D ambiguous. The CDR3 sequence is 14 residues long. The germline V gene encodes CDR1 SGHTA and CDR2 FQGTGA. Trimming took 2 bases from V and 3 from J, leaving 5 bases between them. CDR3 residues: CASSLQVGANVLTF. DNA of the CDR3: TGTGCCAGCAGCTTACAGGTTGGGGCCAACGTCCTGACTTTC. Drawing the rest from reference TRBV7-3 and TRBJ2-6, the complete variable domain is GAGVSQTPSNKVTEKGKYVELRCDPISGHTALYWYRQSLGQGPEFLIYFQGTGAADDSGLPNDRFFAVRPEGSVSTLKIQRTERGDSAVYLCASSLQVGANVLTFGAGSRLTVL.

The chain employs TRBV6-1 and TRBJ2-5; no firm D call. The ends were cut back, 6 bases at V and 2 bases at J, with 10 bases in the middle. The CDR3 consists of 13 residues. CDR1 and CDR2 (germline): MNHNS, SASEGT. The CDR3 DNA reads TGTGCCAGCAGGACCGACGAGCAAGAGACCCAGTACTTC. Translation: CASRTDEQETQYF.

This chain joins TRBV6-2 or TRBV6-3 and TRBJ2-7, with D possibly matching TRBD1 (6 bases). Trimming shortened V by 6 bases and J by 2 bases, and 14 bases separated the two germline ends. Germline-derived CDR1 and CDR2 are MNHEY and SVGEGT. CDR3 length equals 14 residues. The CDR3 coding sequence is TGTGCCAGCAGCCGAGGGACACGGACCTACGAGCAGTACGTC. Its protein is CASSRGTRTYEQYV.

This clonotype was picked up one time. The chain uses TRBV7-2 and TRBJ2-1; D may correspond to TRBD1 or TRBD2 (5 bases each). The CDR3 loop spans 17 amino acids. V was shortened by 1 base and J by 1 base, with 14 bases between the two germline ends. Germline lookup yields CDR1 SGHTA and CDR2 FQGNSA. As DNA, the CDR3 is TGTGCCAGCAGCTTAGTAGGCAGGGACCTATCCTACAATGAGCAGTTCTTC. The encoded protein is CASSLVGRDLSYNEQFF. Combining the CDR3 with reference TRBV7-2 and TRBJ2-1 gives the whole variable domain GAGVSQSPSNKVTEKGKDVELRCDPISGHTALYWYRQSLGQGLEFLIYFQGNSAPDKSGLPSDRFSAERTGGSVSTLTIQRTQQEDSAVYLCASSLVGRDLSYNEQFFGPGTRLTVL.

The gene calls are TRBV28 and TRBJ1-1; D ambiguous. Germline CDR1 and CDR2: MDHEN and SYDVKM. The CDR3 is 12 residues long. V was pared by 5 bases and J by 11 bases, with 15 bases between. The CDR3 coding sequence is TGTGCCAGCAGTCCGATCCCAATCAGGGCTTTCTTT. It yields the protein CASSPIPIRAFF. Full variable domain (missing parts from reference TRBV28 and TRBJ1-1): DVKVTQSSRYLVKRTGEKVFLECVQDMDHENMFWYRQDPGLGLRLIYFSYDVKMKEKGDIPEGYSVSREKKERFSLILESASTNQTSMYLCASSPIPIRAFFGQGTRLTVV.

This rearrangement joins TRBV7-2 to TRBJ1-2; D is uncertain. V dropped 5 bases and J dropped 7 bases, with 14 bases sitting between them. Germline-derived CDR1 and CDR2 are SGHTA and FQGNSA. The CDR3 length is 13 residues. CDR3 in amino acids: CASSPPVGGGYTF. Written as DNA, the CDR3 is TGTGCCAGCAGCCCCCCGGTTGGCGGTGGCTACACCTTC.

The V call is TRBV20-1, the J call TRBJ1-1; no definite D call. The CDR3 has 14 amino acids. CDR1 and CDR2 (germline): DFQATT, SNEGSKA (reference sequence). Trimming took 1 base from V and 1 from J, leaving 10 bases between them. CDR3 nucleotide sequence: TGCAGTGCTAGAGTTGGAACGGCGAACACTGAAGCTTTCTTT. Amino acid sequence: CSARVGTANTEAFF.

The V gene is TRBV7-8, the J gene TRBJ1-2; D gene ambiguous. Trimming left V 8 bases short and J 4 bases short, with 14 bases between. This CDR3 contains 13 residues. Looked up from germline, CDR1 is SGHVS and CDR2 is FQNEAQ. This CDR3 is CASRAIGGYGYTF. As DNA, the CDR3 is TGTGCCAGCCGGGCCATCGGAGGCTATGGCTACACCTTC.

The V gene is TRBV6-1, the J gene TRBJ2-6; D unresolved. V lost 5 bases to trimming and J lost 1 base, with 15 bases between them. This CDR3 is built from 17 residues. CDR1 and CDR2 from the germline V gene are MNHNS and SASEGT. CDR3 residues: CASSPVPHGSGANVLTF. CDR3 nucleotide sequence: TGTGCCAGCAGTCCCGTACCCCATGGATCTGGGGCCAACGTCCTGACTTTC.

The rearrangement joins TRBV24-1 to TRBJ1-2; 8 nucleotides align to TRBD1. The CDR3 is 15 residues long. Germline V gene lookup returns CDR1 KGHDR and CDR2 SFDVKD. With 4 bases clipped from V and 8 bases from J, the junction kept 11 bases outside the gene matches. The CDR3 is CATSEPGTGYRGYTF. The CDR3 nucleotides read TGTGCCACCAGTGAACCCGGGACAGGTTATAGGGGCTACACCTTC.

This sequence joins TRBV5-6 and TRBJ1-1, with TRBD1 identical over 10 bases. This CDR3 is built from 13 residues. The V segment lost 3 bases and the J segment 6 bases; nucleotides outside the gene matches: 2. CDR1 is SGHDT, CDR2 YYEEEE, per germline. The chain's CDR3 is CASSYGQGAEAFF. The CDR3 DNA is TGTGCCAGCAGCTATGGACAGGGGGCTGAAGCTTTCTTT.

The J gene is TRBJ2-4, the V gene TRBV5-4, with D perhaps TRBD1 or TRBD2 (6 bases each). The CDR3 covers 16 residues. V was trimmed by 0 bases and J by 6 bases, leaving 16 bases between them. Germline CDR1 SGHNT, CDR2 YYREEE (reference sequence). The CDR3, as DNA: TGTGCCAGCAGCTTGGTTACGGGGGTAGGGGGAAACATTCAGTACTTC. This sequence encodes CASSLVTGVGGNIQYF.

This chain connects TRBV6-6 to TRBJ1-1; D gene unclear. The CDR3 sequence is 13 residues long. Trimming pared 5 bases from V and 10 bases from J, leaving 17 bases between. CDR1 and CDR2 from the germline V gene are MNHNY and SVGAGI (reference sequence). The CDR3 loop is CASSARVREGAFF. The CDR3, as DNA: TGTGCCAGCAGTGCCCGGGTGCGTGAAGGAGCTTTCTTT.

This chain uses TRBV6-2 or TRBV6-3 with TRBJ2-1, with 7 positions matching TRBD1. This CDR3 has 14 residues. V shed 6 bases, J shed 7 bases, and the junction held 9 bases outside the gene matches. Germline V gives CDR1 MNHEY, CDR2 SVGEGT. In DNA, the CDR3 is TGTGCCAGCAGGACTGCAGGGGGTCGGAATGAGCAGTTCTTC. Translating gives CASRTAGGRNEQFF.

The V gene is TRBV28, the J gene TRBJ1-5; D is ambiguous. Germline CDR1 and CDR2: MDHEN and SYDVKM. The CDR3 sequence is 17 residues long. With 3 bases removed from V and 3 bases from J, the gap between germline ends came to 18 bases. The CDR3 here is CASSFSGGRLPNQPQHF. The CDR3 DNA follows: TGTGCCAGCAGTTTTTCTGGCGGACGGCTCCCCAATCAGCCCCAGCATTTT.